The present TCR beta chain was sequenced within a study of brain metastases from non-small cell lung cancer. Study-wide points: Metastases had sparse T cells but largely shared repertoires with primaries. Expanded T-cell clones appeared in approximately 60% of brain metastases over primaries. T-cell infiltration was lower in brain metastases than primaries (P < 0.001).

In its sample, this clone was seen a few times. Its antigen is currently unknown. Trimming took off 0 bases at V and 5 bases at J, with 7 bases between the two ends. This CDR3 is 13 amino acids long. Germline lookup yields CDR1 SGHDN and CDR2 FVKESK. Clones were read by immunoSEQ multiplex PCR, and TCRdb kept only the in-frame ones, dropping some. The data contain several thousand clones, over 65% of them singletons. The origin of this receptor is a donor at least 40 years old with non-small cell lung cancer. The sample comprised primary lung tumor tissue. The gene calls are TRBV14 and TRBJ2-5, with D unclear. The CDR3 nucleotides are TGTGCCAGCAGCCAAGACAATGAGGAGACCCAGTACTTC. This codes for CASSQDNEETQYF.